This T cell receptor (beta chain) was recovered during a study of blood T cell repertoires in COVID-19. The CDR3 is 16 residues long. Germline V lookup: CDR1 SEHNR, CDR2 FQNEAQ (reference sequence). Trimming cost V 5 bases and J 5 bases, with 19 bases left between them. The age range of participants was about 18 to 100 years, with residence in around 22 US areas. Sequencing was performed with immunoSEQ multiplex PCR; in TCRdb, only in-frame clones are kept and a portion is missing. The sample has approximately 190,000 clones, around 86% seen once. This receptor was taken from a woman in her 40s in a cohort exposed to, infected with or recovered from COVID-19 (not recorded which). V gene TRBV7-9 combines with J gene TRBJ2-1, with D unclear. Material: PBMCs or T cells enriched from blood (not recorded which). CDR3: CASSTPLVGSHNEQFF. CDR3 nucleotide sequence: TGTGCCAGCAGCACGCCGCTAGTAGGCAGCCACAATGAGCAGTTCTTC.